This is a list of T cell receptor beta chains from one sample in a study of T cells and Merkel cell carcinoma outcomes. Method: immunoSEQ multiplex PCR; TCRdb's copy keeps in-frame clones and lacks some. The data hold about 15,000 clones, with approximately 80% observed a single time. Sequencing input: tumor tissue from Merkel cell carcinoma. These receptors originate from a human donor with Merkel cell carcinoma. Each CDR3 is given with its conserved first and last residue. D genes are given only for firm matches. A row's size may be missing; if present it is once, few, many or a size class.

DNA: TGTGCCTCCGGGACAGTTAATTCACCCCTCCACTTT
CDR3: CASGTVNSPLHF
V: TRBV6-5
size: .
J: TRBJ1-6
D: TRBD1

DNA: TGTGCCAGCAGCCCCCGCGAGAGGATCACTGAAGCTTTCTTT
CDR3: CASSPRERITEAFF
V: TRBV28
size: .
J: TRBJ1-1
D: .

DNA: TGTGCCAGCAGACCCGGAGGGTCCTACGAGCAGTACTTC
CDR3: CASRPGGSYEQYF
V: TRBV25-1
size: .
J: TRBJ2-7
D: .

DNA: TGTGCCTGGAGTGCGTACACTGAAGCTTTCTTT
CDR3: CAWSAYTEAFF
V: TRBV30
size: .
J: TRBJ1-1
D: .

DNA: TGTGCCAGCAGCTTAGGTGCGGGCCGCCCGACAGATACGCAGTATTTT
CDR3: CASSLGAGRPTDTQYF
V: TRBV11-2
size: .
J: TRBJ2-3
D: .

DNA: TGCGCCAGCAGCTTGCAGCGGGAGGCCGATACGCAGTATTTT
CDR3: CASSLQREADTQYF
V: TRBV5-1
size: .
J: TRBJ2-3
D: TRBD2

DNA: TGTGCCAGCAGTTTTATCAGTCTCAATGAGCAGTTCTTC
CDR3: CASSFISLNEQFF
V: TRBV27
size: .
J: TRBJ2-1
D: .

DNA: TGTGCCAGCAGTATCCAGGAGGGGATGAGTGGCTACACCTTC
CDR3: CASSIQEGMSGYTF
V: TRBV6-1
size: few
J: TRBJ1-2
D: .

DNA: TGTGCCAGCAGCTTAACCCGGGACTATTATAACGAGCAGTACTTC
CDR3: CASSLTRDYYNEQYF
V: TRBV11-2
size: .
J: TRBJ2-7
D: TRBD2

DNA: TGTGCCAGCAGTGCAAACCGTAATAATGAAAAACTGTTTTTT
CDR3: CASSANRNNEKLFF
V: TRBV6-1
size: .
J: TRBJ1-4
D: .

DNA: TGTGCCAGTAGTAACGTCCATCAGCCCCAGCATTTT
CDR3: CASSNVHQPQHF
V: TRBV19
size: once
J: TRBJ1-5
D: .

DNA: TGTGCCACCCGTGAAGCGGAGACCCAGTACTTC
CDR3: CATREAETQYF
V: TRBV15
size: .
J: TRBJ2-5
D: .

DNA: TGTGCCAGCAGCGTCGTAGCGGGGGGGCATCGTGAGCAGTTCTTC
CDR3: CASSVVAGGHREQFF
V: TRBV9
size: .
J: TRBJ2-1
D: TRBD2

DNA: TGTGCCAGCAGCCCGCTGGACAGGGATTCCACTGAAGCTTTCTTT
CDR3: CASSPLDRDSTEAFF
V: TRBV14
size: .
J: TRBJ1-1
D: TRBD1

DNA: TGTGCCAGCAGTGATTTGACAGATACGCAGTATTTT
CDR3: CASSDLTDTQYF
V: TRBV2
size: .
J: TRBJ2-3
D: .

DNA: TGTGCCAGCAGCGGGCCCCCCCTTGGGGGGGGCGCTGGAAACACCATATATTTT
CDR3: CASSGPPLGGGAGNTIYF
V: TRBV5-4
size: .
J: TRBJ1-3
D: .

DNA: TGTGCCAGCTCACCCGACCCCGCGGGTGTGGGGACTGAAGCTTTCTTT
CDR3: CASSPDPAGVGTEAFF
V: TRBV18
size: .
J: TRBJ1-1
D: .

DNA: TGTGCCAGCAGCTTAGGACAGGGGCTTGACGAGCAGTACTTC
CDR3: CASSLGQGLDEQYF
V: TRBV7-9
size: .
J: TRBJ2-7
D: TRBD1

DNA: TGTGCCAGCAGCGTAGGAGGGGGCGGTTACAATGAGCAGTTCTTC
CDR3: CASSVGGGGYNEQFF
V: TRBV9
size: .
J: TRBJ2-1
D: TRBD1

DNA: TGTGCCAGTAGTAACTTTTTGGGAGGGGATAGCAATCAGCCCCAGCATTTT
CDR3: CASSNFLGGDSNQPQHF
V: TRBV19
size: .
J: TRBJ1-5
D: .

DNA: TGTGCCAGCAGCCAGGACAGTTGGAACACCGGGGAGCTGTTTTTT
CDR3: CASSQDSWNTGELFF
V: TRBV2
size: .
J: TRBJ2-2
D: .

DNA: TGTGCCACCAGCAGAGACCCGGACGGAATCGGTTCACCCCTCCACTTT
CDR3: CATSRDPDGIGSPLHF
V: TRBV15
size: .
J: TRBJ1-6
D: .

DNA: TGTGCCAGCAGCTTTCAGCGGGGGGGGAGGAATGAGCAGTTCTTC
CDR3: CASSFQRGGRNEQFF
V: TRBV7-8
size: .
J: TRBJ2-1
D: TRBD2

DNA: TGTGCCATCAGTGAGTCAGGGGGCTATCAGCCCCAGCATTTT
CDR3: CAISESGGYQPQHF
V: TRBV10-3
size: .
J: TRBJ1-5
D: TRBD1

DNA: TGTGCCAGCATCATGACAGGCCCCGTTTCCGGGGAGCAGTACTTC
CDR3: CASIMTGPVSGEQYF
V: TRBV7-9
size: .
J: TRBJ2-7
D: .

DNA: TGTGCCAGCGCTTATACAGGGGTGGGAAAACTGTTTTTT
CDR3: CASAYTGVGKLFF
V: TRBV5-5
size: .
J: TRBJ1-4
D: TRBD1

DNA: TGTGCCACCAGCACCGGTACCTCCTACGAGCAGTACTTC
CDR3: CATSTGTSYEQYF
V: TRBV15
size: .
J: TRBJ2-7
D: .

DNA: TGCAGAGGACAGTACGACACTGAAGCTTTCTTT
CDR3: CRGQYDTEAFF
V: TRBV20-1
size: .
J: TRBJ1-1
D: .

DNA: TGTGCCAGTAGTTCCGGGAGAGGGGGTACGCAGTATTTT
CDR3: CASSSGRGGTQYF
V: TRBV19
size: .
J: TRBJ2-3
D: .

DNA: TGTGCCAGTAGTATTCCTGGGGCAGATACGCAGTATTTT
CDR3: CASSIPGADTQYF
V: TRBV19
size: .
J: TRBJ2-3
D: .

DNA: TGTGCCAGCAGCTATGGGACTAGCTATGGCTACACCTTC
CDR3: CASSYGTSYGYTF
V: TRBV5-6
size: .
J: TRBJ1-2
D: .

DNA: TGTGCCAGCAGTTATAGCCTCAGTCAGCCCCAGCATTTT
CDR3: CASSYSLSQPQHF
V: TRBV6-5
size: .
J: TRBJ1-5
D: .

DNA: TGTGCCAGCAAGGCGGACGGCGGAGGAGCTTTCTTT
CDR3: CASKADGGGAFF
V: TRBV25-1
size: .
J: TRBJ1-1
D: .

DNA: TGTGCCAGCAGCTTGAAATTGACGGCTAATGAAAAACTGTTTTTT
CDR3: CASSLKLTANEKLFF
V: TRBV5-5
size: .
J: TRBJ1-4
D: .

DNA: TGTGCCAGCAGCGTAGGAGGGAGGGCCGTAGATACGCAGTATTTT
CDR3: CASSVGGRAVDTQYF
V: TRBV9
size: .
J: TRBJ2-3
D: TRBD2

DNA: TGTGCCACCAGCCTCGGCGGGTCGGCTGGCTACACCTTC
CDR3: CATSLGGSAGYTF
V: TRBV15
size: .
J: TRBJ1-2
D: .

DNA: TGCGCCAGCAGCCAAGTGGCGCTAGCGGTAAACACCGGGGAGCTGTTTTTT
CDR3: CASSQVALAVNTGELFF
V: TRBV4-1
size: .
J: TRBJ2-2
D: TRBD2

DNA: TGTGCCATCAGTACCAGCGGGGGGGGCGGCACCGGGGAGCTGTTTTTT
CDR3: CAISTSGGGGTGELFF
V: TRBV10-3
size: .
J: TRBJ2-2
D: TRBD2

DNA: TGCAGTGCCACAATGGACGCTACGCAGTATTTT
CDR3: CSATMDATQYF
V: TRBV20-1
size: medium-sized
J: TRBJ2-3
D: .

DNA: TGTGCCAGTAGTAGCTCTCCAGGGGCGCGGACTGAAGCTTTCTTT
CDR3: CASSSSPGARTEAFF
V: TRBV19
size: .
J: TRBJ1-1
D: .

DNA: TGTGCCAGCTCAGGACAGGGTCAATCACCCCTCCACTTT
CDR3: CASSGQGQSPLHF
V: TRBV14
size: .
J: TRBJ1-6
D: TRBD1

DNA: TGTGCCAGCAGGCAGCCCAGCAACTACGAGCAGTACTTC
CDR3: CASRQPSNYEQYF
V: TRBV6-5
size: .
J: TRBJ2-7
D: .

DNA: TGTGCCAGCAGCTTGACAGGGGGCGGACGTTCTACCGAGCAGTACTTC
CDR3: CASSLTGGGRSTEQYF
V: TRBV5-4
size: .
J: TRBJ2-7
D: TRBD1